The clone carrying this TCR beta chain has a handful of counts. Its antigen is unidentified. Isolated RNA was reverse transcribed into cDNA used as the sequencing template. The method was immunoSEQ multiplex PCR; TCRdb's version includes in-frame clones alone and lacks a portion of them. The sample holds 80,000 to 100,000 clones, roughly 41% seen once. The record originates from a study of CD8+ T cells in alopecia areata. For the study at large: Patients took tofacitinib for 6 to 18 months, followed by 6 drug-free months.

Trimming at V came to 6 bases and at J to 1 base, leaving 3 bases not matched to a gene. This CDR3 spans 14 amino acids. Germline CDR1 reads KGHSH; CDR2 reads LQKENI. Samples from alopecia areata patients were lesional scalp punch biopsies and peripheral blood. Study results and limitations: Lesional scalp, especially alopecia totalis/universalis, showed higher clonality than normal scalp. Mice showed TCR sharing more clearly than patients did, possibly owing to HLA.

The receptor comes from a human donor with alopecia areata. The source material was CD4+ T cells sorted from blood. The chain has TRBV18 and TRBJ2-3, with 8 bases lining up with TRBD1. Written as DNA, the CDR3 is TGTGCCAGCTCGACGACAGGGGGCACAGATACGCAGTATTTT. Amino acids: CASSTTGGTDTQYF.